These T cell receptor beta chains were read from a single sample in a study of blood T cell repertoires in COVID-19. Sequencing used immunoSEQ multiplex PCR; TCRdb keeps in-frame clones, though not all of them. The sample records roughly 250,000 clones, around 90% being singletons. Sequences were obtained from peripheral blood. Source of these receptors: a woman aged 40 to 49 who had recovered from COVID-19. CDR3s leave out the opening cysteine and the closing phenylalanine or tryptophan.

j_gene: TRBJ1-3
len: 14
v_gene: TRBV7-6
CDR3aa: ASSLAAAGPGNTIY

j_gene: TRBJ2-2
len: 11
v_gene: TRBV10-2
CDR3aa: ASGGRATGELF

j_gene: TRBJ1-2
len: 14
v_gene: TRBV25-1
CDR3aa: ASSEWGQGPVYGYT

j_gene: TRBJ2-1
len: 13
v_gene: TRBV11-2
CDR3aa: ASSPQTSGYNEQF

j_gene: TRBJ2-1
len: 12
v_gene: TRBV27
CDR3aa: ASSLRPGGYEQF

j_gene: TRBJ2-5
len: 13
v_gene: TRBV6-2/TRBV6-3
CDR3aa: ASSYSRGIGETQY

j_gene: TRBJ2-1
len: 13
v_gene: TRBV19
CDR3aa: ATGTSGSPYNEQF

j_gene: TRBJ2-1
len: 13
v_gene: TRBV6-5
CDR3aa: ASQGSGIPGHEQF

j_gene: TRBJ2-1
len: 13
v_gene: TRBV5-1
CDR3aa: ASSLVAGNLNEQF

j_gene: TRBJ2-2
len: 13
v_gene: TRBV5-1
CDR3aa: ASSKGQANTGELF

j_gene: TRBJ1-4
len: 13
v_gene: TRBV30
CDR3aa: AWRPFRGAREKLF

j_gene: TRBJ1-2
len: 13
v_gene: TRBV18
CDR3aa: ASSPPDRGHYGYT

j_gene: TRBJ2-6
len: 15
v_gene: TRBV30
CDR3aa: AWSVTGPPSGANVLT

j_gene: TRBJ2-7
len: 12
v_gene: TRBV28
CDR3aa: ASSLASTHYEQY

j_gene: TRBJ1-5
len: 14
v_gene: TRBV20-1
CDR3aa: SASTPIQGSGQPQH

j_gene: TRBJ1-1
len: 15
v_gene: TRBV6-2/TRBV6-3
CDR3aa: ASSPDRGRQMNTEAF

j_gene: TRBJ2-3
len: 9
v_gene: TRBV18
CDR3aa: ASSGEDTQY

j_gene: TRBJ2-3
len: 14
v_gene: TRBV6-2/TRBV6-3
CDR3aa: ASSSGTSGRGYTQY

j_gene: TRBJ2-2
len: 15
v_gene: TRBV3-1/TRBV3-2
CDR3aa: ASSQAGQGPSTGELF

j_gene: TRBJ2-3
len: 14
v_gene: TRBV7-3
CDR3aa: ASSPRTRGAADTQY

j_gene: TRBJ2-7
len: 12
v_gene: TRBV6-5
CDR3aa: ASSTGTGAYEQY

j_gene: TRBJ1-4
len: 13
v_gene: TRBV3-1/TRBV3-2
CDR3aa: ASSRQGTRGEKLF

j_gene: TRBJ1-4
len: 15
v_gene: TRBV2
CDR3aa: ASSPTRPGTGNEKLF

j_gene: TRBJ2-1
len: 14
v_gene: TRBV11-2
CDR3aa: ASSLGVGRAGGEQF

j_gene: TRBJ2-7
len: 12
v_gene: TRBV19
CDR3aa: ASSPRGVSYEQY

j_gene: TRBJ1-2
len: 12
v_gene: TRBV10-3
CDR3aa: AISGTRNNYGYT

j_gene: TRBJ2-6
len: 16
v_gene: TRBV5-4
CDR3aa: ASSPPGTGGSGANVLT

j_gene: TRBJ1-1
len: 11
v_gene: TRBV15
CDR3aa: ATSRDGQAGAF